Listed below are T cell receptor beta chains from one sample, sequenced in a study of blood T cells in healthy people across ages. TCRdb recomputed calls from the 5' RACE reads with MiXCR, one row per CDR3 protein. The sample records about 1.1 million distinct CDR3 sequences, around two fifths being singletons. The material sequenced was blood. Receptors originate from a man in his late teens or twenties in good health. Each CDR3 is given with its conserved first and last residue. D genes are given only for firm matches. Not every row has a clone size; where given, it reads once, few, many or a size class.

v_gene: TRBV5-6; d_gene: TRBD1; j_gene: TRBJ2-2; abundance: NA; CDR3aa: CASSFGTGNTGELFF; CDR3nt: TGTGCCAGCAGCTTTGGGACAGGGAACACCGGGGAGCTGTTTTTT
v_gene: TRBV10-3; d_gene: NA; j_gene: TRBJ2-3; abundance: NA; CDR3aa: CAISESVSGGDTQYF; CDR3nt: TGTGCCATCAGTGAGTCGGTGTCAGGCGGGGATACGCAGTATTTT
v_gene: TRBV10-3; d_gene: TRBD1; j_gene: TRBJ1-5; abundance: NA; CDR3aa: CAISEGVGGGQPQHF; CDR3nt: TGTGCCATCAGTGAGGGAGTAGGGGGCGGTCAGCCCCAGCATTTT
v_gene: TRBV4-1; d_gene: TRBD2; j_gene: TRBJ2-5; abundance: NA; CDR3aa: CASSSTSGGFNEQYF; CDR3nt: TGCGCCAGCAGTTCGACTAGCGGGGGGTTCAATGAGCAGTACTTC
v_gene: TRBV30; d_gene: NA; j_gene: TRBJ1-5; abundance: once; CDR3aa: CAWAEIGHYNQPQHF; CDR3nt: TGTGCCTGGGCTGAGATAGGGCATTACAATCAGCCCCAGCATTTT
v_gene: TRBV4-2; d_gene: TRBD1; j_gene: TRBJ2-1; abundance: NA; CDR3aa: CASTLNPGIGQGDNEQFF; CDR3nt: TGTGCCAGCACCCTAAACCCGGGTATAGGACAGGGGGACAATGAGCAGTTCTTC
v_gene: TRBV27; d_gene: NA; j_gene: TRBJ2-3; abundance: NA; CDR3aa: CAPHWSADTQYF; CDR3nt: TGTGCCCCCCACTGGAGCGCAGATACGCAGTATTTT
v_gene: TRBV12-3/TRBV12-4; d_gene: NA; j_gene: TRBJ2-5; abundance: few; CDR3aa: CASSFNGYQETQYF; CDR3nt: TGTGCCAGCAGTTTTAACGGGTACCAAGAGACCCAGTACTTC
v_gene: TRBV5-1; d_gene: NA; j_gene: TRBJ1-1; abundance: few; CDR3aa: CASSGLENTEAFF; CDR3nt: TGCGCCAGCAGCGGGCTGGAGAACACTGAAGCTTTCTTT
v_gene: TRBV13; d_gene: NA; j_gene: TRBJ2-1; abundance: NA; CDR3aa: CASSVSEVNEQFF; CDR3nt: TGTGCCAGCAGCGTAAGTGAGGTGAATGAGCAGTTCTTC
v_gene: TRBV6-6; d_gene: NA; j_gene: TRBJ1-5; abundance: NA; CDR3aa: CASRHRGLNSNQPQHF; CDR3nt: TGTGCCAGCAGACACCGGGGTCTTAATAGCAATCAGCCCCAGCATTTT
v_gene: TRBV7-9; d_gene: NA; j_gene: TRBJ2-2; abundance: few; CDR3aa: CASSLVQVGDTGELFF; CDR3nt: TGTGCCAGCAGCTTAGTTCAGGTCGGAGATACCGGGGAGCTGTTTTTT
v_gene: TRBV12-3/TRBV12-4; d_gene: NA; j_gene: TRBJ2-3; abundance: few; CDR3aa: CASSLLAPPSTDTQYF; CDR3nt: TGTGCCAGCAGTTTATTGGCTCCACCTAGCACAGATACGCAGTATTTT
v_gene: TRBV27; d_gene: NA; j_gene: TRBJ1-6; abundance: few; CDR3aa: CASRPDWSSYNSPLHF; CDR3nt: TGTGCCAGCAGGCCCGACTGGAGCTCCTATAATTCACCCCTCCACTTT
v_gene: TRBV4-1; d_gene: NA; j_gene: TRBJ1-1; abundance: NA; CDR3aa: CASSQAGQGHTEAFF; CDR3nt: TGCGCCAGCAGCCAAGCTGGGCAGGGTCACACTGAAGCTTTCTTT
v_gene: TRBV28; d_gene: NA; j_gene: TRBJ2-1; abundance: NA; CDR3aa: CASSPSLEQFF; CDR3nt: TGTGCCAGCAGCCCTTCTCTTGAGCAGTTCTTC
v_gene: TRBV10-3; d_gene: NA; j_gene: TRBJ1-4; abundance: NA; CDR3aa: CAIGDNEKLFF; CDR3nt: TGTGCCATTGGAGACAATGAAAAACTGTTTTTT
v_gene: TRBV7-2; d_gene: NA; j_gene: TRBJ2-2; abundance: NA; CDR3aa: CASSLNGGRATGELFF; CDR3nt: TGTGCCAGCAGCTTAAACGGGGGTCGTGCCACCGGGGAGCTGTTTTTT
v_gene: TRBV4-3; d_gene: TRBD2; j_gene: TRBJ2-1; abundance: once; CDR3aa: CASSLGTSGGSYNEQFF; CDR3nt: TGCGCCAGCAGCCTAGGGACTAGCGGGGGCTCCTACAATGAGCAGTTCTTC
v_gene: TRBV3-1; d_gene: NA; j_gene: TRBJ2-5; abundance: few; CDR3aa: CASSQSSGLETQYF; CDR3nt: TGTGCCAGCAGCCAATCCTCAGGGTTGGAGACCCAGTACTTC
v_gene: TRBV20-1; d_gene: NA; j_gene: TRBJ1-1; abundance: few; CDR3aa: CSAPSTVVNTEAFF; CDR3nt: TGCAGTGCCCCTTCGACAGTTGTGAACACTGAAGCTTTCTTT
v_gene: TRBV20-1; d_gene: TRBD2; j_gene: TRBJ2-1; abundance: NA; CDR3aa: CSATRLAEYNEQFF; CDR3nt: TGCAGTGCTACGAGACTAGCTGAGTACAATGAGCAGTTCTTC
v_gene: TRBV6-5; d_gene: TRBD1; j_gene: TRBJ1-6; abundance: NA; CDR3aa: CASSYGRGSYNSPPHF; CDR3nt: TGTGCCAGCAGTTACGGCAGGGGGTCCTATAATTCACCCCCCCACTTT
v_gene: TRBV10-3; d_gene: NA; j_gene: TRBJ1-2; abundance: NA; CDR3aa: CAIMRAANYGYTF; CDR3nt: TGTGCCATCATGAGGGCAGCTAACTATGGCTACACCTTC
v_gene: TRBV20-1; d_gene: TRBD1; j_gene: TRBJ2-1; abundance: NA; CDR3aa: CSAGRQGIVDNEQFF; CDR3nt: TGCAGTGCTGGGCGACAGGGGATAGTGGACAATGAGCAGTTCTTC
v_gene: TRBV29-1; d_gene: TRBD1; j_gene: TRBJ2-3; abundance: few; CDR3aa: CSGLRQGVTDMQYF; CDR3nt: TGCAGCGGCCTGAGACAGGGAGTTACAGATATGCAGTATTTT
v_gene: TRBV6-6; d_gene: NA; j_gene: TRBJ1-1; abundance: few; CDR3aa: CASSYSVRGYEAFF; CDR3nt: TGTGCCAGCAGTTACTCGGTCAGAGGCTATGAAGCTTTCTTT
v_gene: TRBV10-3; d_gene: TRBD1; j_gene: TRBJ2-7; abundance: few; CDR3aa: CAISLGQLRSYEQYF; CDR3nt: TGTGCCATCAGTCTGGGACAGCTCCGTTCCTACGAGCAGTACTTC
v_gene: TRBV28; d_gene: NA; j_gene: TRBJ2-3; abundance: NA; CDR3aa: CASSRGPGRDTQYF; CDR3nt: TGTGCCAGCAGTAGAGGGCCGGGAAGAGATACGCAGTATTTT
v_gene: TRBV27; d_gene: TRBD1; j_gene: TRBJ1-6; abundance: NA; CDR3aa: CASSPRGRGPSPLHF; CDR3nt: TGTGCCAGCAGTCCCCGTGGCAGGGGGCCTTCACCCCTCCACTTT
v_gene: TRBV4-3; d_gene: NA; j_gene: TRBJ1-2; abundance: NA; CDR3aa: CASSPTTGLYGYTF; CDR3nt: TGCGCCAGCAGCCCCACCACAGGACTCTATGGCTACACCTTC
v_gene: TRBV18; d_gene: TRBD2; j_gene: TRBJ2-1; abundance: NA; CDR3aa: CASSLRRGTNNEQFF; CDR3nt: TGTGCCAGCTCACTCCGGCGGGGGACTAACAATGAGCAGTTCTTC
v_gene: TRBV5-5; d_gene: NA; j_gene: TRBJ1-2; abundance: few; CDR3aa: CASSLERGGGNYGYTF; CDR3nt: TGTGCCAGCAGCCTCGAAAGGGGTGGTGGAAACTATGGCTACACCTTC
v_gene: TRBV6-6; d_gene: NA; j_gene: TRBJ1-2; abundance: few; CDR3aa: CASSYSGDTDGYTF; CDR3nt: TGTGCCAGCAGTTACTCGGGGGACACCGATGGCTACACCTTC
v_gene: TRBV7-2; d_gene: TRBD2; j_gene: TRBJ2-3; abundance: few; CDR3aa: CASSVLADSSTDTQYF; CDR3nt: TGTGCCAGCAGCGTTCTAGCGGACTCTAGCACAGATACGCAGTATTTT
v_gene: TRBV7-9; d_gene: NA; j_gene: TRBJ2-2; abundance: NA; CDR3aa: CASSLSRFSTGELFF; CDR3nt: TGTGCCAGCAGCTTATCGCGATTTAGTACCGGGGAGCTGTTTTTT